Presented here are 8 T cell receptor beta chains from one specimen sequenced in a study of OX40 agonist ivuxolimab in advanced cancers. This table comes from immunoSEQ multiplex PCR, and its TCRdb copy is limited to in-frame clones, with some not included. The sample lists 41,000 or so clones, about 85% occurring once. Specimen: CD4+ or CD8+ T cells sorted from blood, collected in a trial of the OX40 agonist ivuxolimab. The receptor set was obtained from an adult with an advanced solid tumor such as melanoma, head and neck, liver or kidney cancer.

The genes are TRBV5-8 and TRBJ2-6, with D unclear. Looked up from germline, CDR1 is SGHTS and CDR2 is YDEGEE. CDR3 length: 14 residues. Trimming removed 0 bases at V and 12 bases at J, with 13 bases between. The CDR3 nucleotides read TGTGCCAGCAGCTTGGACAGCACCTCCGGCGTCCTGACTTTC. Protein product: CASSLDSTSGVLTF.

The CDR3 spells CASSALGSGGASGTQYF. In nucleotides, the CDR3 is TGTGCCAGCAGCGCCCTGGGAAGCGGGGGGGCCTCGGGTACGCAGTATTTT. V and J are TRBV9 and TRBJ2-3; 10 bases line up with TRBD2. The junction had 15 bases not matched to a gene; V was cut back by 3 bases and J by 8 bases. The length of the CDR3 is 17 residues. Germline values: CDR1 SGDLS, CDR2 YYNGEE.

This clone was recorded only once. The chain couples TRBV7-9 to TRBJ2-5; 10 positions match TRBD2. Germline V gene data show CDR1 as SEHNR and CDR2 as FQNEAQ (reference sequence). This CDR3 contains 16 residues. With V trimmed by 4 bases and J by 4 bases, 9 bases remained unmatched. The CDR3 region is CASSYALASGGETQYF. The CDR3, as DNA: TGTGCCAGCAGCTATGCCTTGGCTAGCGGGGGAGAGACCCAGTACTTC.

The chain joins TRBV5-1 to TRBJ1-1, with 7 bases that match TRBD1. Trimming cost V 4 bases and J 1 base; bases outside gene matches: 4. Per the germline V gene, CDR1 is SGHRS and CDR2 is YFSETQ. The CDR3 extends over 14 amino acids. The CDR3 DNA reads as TGCGCCAGCAGCGCCGGGACAGCGAACACTGAAGCTTTCTTT. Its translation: CASSAGTANTEAFF. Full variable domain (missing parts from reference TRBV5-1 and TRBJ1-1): KAGVTQTPRYLIKTRGQQVTLSCSPISGHRSVSWYQQTPGQGLQFLFEYFSETQRNKGNFPGRFSGRQFSNSRSEMNVSTLELGDSALYLCASSAGTANTEAFFGQGTRLTVV.

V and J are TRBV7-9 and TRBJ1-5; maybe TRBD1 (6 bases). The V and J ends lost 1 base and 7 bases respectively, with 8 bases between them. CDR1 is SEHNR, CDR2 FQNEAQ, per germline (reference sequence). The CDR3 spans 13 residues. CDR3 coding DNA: TGTGCCAGCAGCTTAGGGGGGCAACAGCCCCAGCATTTT. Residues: CASSLGGQQPQHF.

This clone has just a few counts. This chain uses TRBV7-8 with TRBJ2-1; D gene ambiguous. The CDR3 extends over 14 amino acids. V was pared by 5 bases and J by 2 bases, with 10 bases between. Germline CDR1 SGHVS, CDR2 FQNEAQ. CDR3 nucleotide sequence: TGTGCCAGCAGCCCCTCGGAAACCTACAATGAGCAGTTCTTC. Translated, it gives CASSPSETYNEQFF.

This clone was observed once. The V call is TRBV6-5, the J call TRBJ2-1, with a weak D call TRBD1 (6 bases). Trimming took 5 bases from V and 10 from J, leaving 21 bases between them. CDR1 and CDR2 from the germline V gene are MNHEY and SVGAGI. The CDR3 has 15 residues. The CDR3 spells CASSTRGKPQREQFF. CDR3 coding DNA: TGTGCCAGCAGTACGAGGGGGAAACCTCAACGCGAGCAGTTCTTC.

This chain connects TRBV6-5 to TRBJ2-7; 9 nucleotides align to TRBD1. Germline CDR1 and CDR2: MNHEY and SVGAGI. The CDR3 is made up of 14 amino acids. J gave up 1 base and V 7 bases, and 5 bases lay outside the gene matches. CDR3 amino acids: CASTQDRGSYEQYF. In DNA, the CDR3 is TGTGCCAGCACCCAAGACAGGGGGTCCTACGAGCAGTACTTC.